Sequencing of this T cell receptor beta chain was carried out in a study of beta chain features in type 1 diabetes. Study context: Across all samples, about 110,000,000 sorted cells were examined. Regarding the study as a whole: Healthy donors had naive, central memory and Treg TCRB repertoires that appeared less similar than those seen among patients.

Every isolated RNA sample was fully reverse transcribed, so sequencing captured expressed TCRB transcripts. Profiling relied on immunoSEQ multiplex PCR, and the TCRdb table lists in-frame clones only, not all of them. The sample contains roughly 400,000 clones, about 15% of which appear only once. Trimming left V 3 bases short and J 0 bases short, with 17 bases between. CDR1 and CDR2 (germline): KGHSH, LQKENI. This CDR3 contains 17 residues. One heparinised blood draw, averaging roughly 120 mL, came from each donor. Staining for CD45RO/CCR7/CD25/CD127/CD95/CD27 allowed sorting of CD4+ naive, central memory, regulatory and stem cell-like memory cells. Regarding this clone: No antigen is known for it.

The V and J genes are TRBV18 and TRBJ1-2; perhaps TRBD1 as D (6 bases). This receptor was obtained from a woman between 18 and 30 years old in good health. Material for sequencing was naive CD4+ T cells from blood. As DNA, the CDR3 is TGTGCCAGCTCACCCGGGACAACAACCATCTCTAACTATGGCTACACCTTC. This sequence encodes CASSPGTTTISNYGYTF.